The 28 T cell receptor beta chains below all came from one sample that was sequenced in a study of cytomegalovirus exposure and HLA in healthy donors. The protocol was immunoSEQ multiplex PCR, while the TCRdb copy is restricted to in-frame clones and leaves out a portion. The sample records around 55,000 clones, 90% being singletons. Input material: PBMCs. The receptors shown here come from a man aged 18 to 30 in good health and CMV-seronegative.

The chain employs TRBV7-6 and TRBJ2-7; 7 bases are a match to TRBD2. This CDR3 comprises 14 residues. V shed 1 base, J shed 4 bases, and the junction held 4 bases outside the gene matches. Germline loops: CDR1 SGHVS, CDR2 FNYEAQ. For the CDR3, the DNA is TGTGCCAGCAGCTTAGGGAGGGGAGGGTACGAGCAGTACTTC. This sequence encodes CASSLGRGGYEQYF. The full variable domain, completed using reference TRBV7-6 and TRBJ2-7, is GAGVSQSPRYKVTKRGQDVALRCDPISGHVSLYWYRQALGQGPEFLTYFNYEAQQDKSGLPNDRFSAERPEGSISTLTIQRTEQRDSAMYRCASSLGRGGYEQYFGPGTRLTVT.

The CDR3 here is CASSTGQADTGELFF. The CDR3 DNA reads as TGTGCCAGCAGTACCGGACAGGCCGACACCGGGGAGCTGTTTTTT. This rearrangement joins TRBV28 to TRBJ2-2; 7 nucleotides align to TRBD1. J gave up 3 bases and V 5 bases, and 6 bases lay outside the gene matches. Germline CDR1 and CDR2: MDHEN and SYDVKM. The CDR3 loop spans 15 amino acids.

The V and J genes are TRBV4-2 and TRBJ2-3; 9 nucleotides align to TRBD2. The CDR3 length is 18 residues. The V segment lost 4 bases and the J segment 2 bases; nucleotides outside the gene matches: 13. Germline V gives CDR1 LGHNA, CDR2 YNFKEQ. The CDR3 DNA sequence: TGTGCCAGCAGCCTCCAAGCCGCCCTAGCGGGGTTCACAGATACGCAGTATTTT. Translated: CASSLQAALAGFTDTQYF.

The rearrangement uses TRBV19 and TRBJ2-1; TRBD1 aligns across 7 bases. This CDR3 is built from 15 residues. Germline CDR1 is LNHDA and CDR2 is SQIVND (reference sequence). V was clipped by 6 bases and J by 1 base; unmatched bases: 6. The CDR3 DNA reads TGTGCCAGTAGCCTCCCGGGACAGTCCTACAATGAGCAGTTCTTC. It specifies CASSLPGQSYNEQFF.

J is TRBJ2-5 and V is TRBV5-1; 8 bases line up with TRBD1. CDR3 size: 14 residues. The germline gives CDR1 SGHRS, CDR2 YFSETQ. V shed 7 bases, J shed 4 bases, and the junction held 9 bases outside the gene matches. The CDR3 DNA is TGCGCCAGCGGAACAGGGGGAAGACGAGAGACCCAGTACTTC. Encoded protein: CASGTGGRRETQYF.

Ten or more counts support this clone. The V gene is TRBV28, the J gene TRBJ2-1, with 8 bases that match TRBD2. Germline values: CDR1 MDHEN, CDR2 SYDVKM. The CDR3 has 17 residues. Trimming cost V 5 bases and J 0 bases; bases outside gene matches: 9. The CDR3 protein is CASSRSSGPDSYNEQFF. The CDR3 region has the DNA TGTGCCAGCAGTCGGTCTAGCGGGCCAGACTCCTACAATGAGCAGTTCTTC.

This chain uses TRBV13 with TRBJ2-7; 9 bases line up with TRBD1. J gave up 8 bases and V 4 bases, and 3 bases lay outside the gene matches. Germline CDR1 reads PRHDT; CDR2 reads FYEKMQ (reference sequence). This CDR3 contains 12 residues. The chain's CDR3 is CASSYDRGKQYF. CDR3 bases: TGTGCCAGCAGCTATGACAGGGGGAAGCAGTACTTC.

This clone showed up just a few times. The J gene is TRBJ2-1, the V gene TRBV28, with a tentative D call TRBD1 (5 bases). Trimming removed 2 bases at V and 9 bases at J, with 17 bases between. Germline V lookup: CDR1 MDHEN, CDR2 SYDVKM. The CDR3 runs to 15 residues. For the CDR3, the DNA is TGTGCCAGCAGTTTACCTCGTCAGGGCAAGGGTGAGCAGTTCTTC. It is translated as CASSLPRQGKGEQFF. Full variable domain (outside the CDR3, taken from reference TRBV28 and TRBJ2-1): DVKVTQSSRYLVKRTGEKVFLECVQDMDHENMFWYRQDPGLGLRLIYFSYDVKMKEKGDIPEGYSVSREKKERFSLILESASTNQTSMYLCASSLPRQGKGEQFFGPGTRLTVL.

This clone showed up just once. J is TRBJ2-6 and V is TRBV23-1; tentative D call: TRBD2 (6 bases). TRBV23-1 counts as an open reading frame of uncertain function. The CDR3 has 17 residues. DNA for the CDR3: TGCGCTACCGATACCCCCCGGGACTCCTTTGGGGCCAACGTCCTGACTTTC. This encodes CATDTPRDSFGANVLTF.

In its sample, this clone was seen once. This chain uses TRBV28 with TRBJ1-1; D may be TRBD1 (6 bases). This CDR3 has 14 residues. Trimming removed 8 bases from V and 4 bases from J, with 17 bases in between. Germline V lookup: CDR1 MDHEN, CDR2 SYDVKM. The CDR3 sequence: CASLLSQGFTEAFF. The CDR3 DNA is TGTGCCAGCCTCCTTTCACAGGGTTTCACTGAAGCTTTCTTT. The full variable domain, rest sourced from reference TRBV28 and TRBJ1-1, is DVKVTQSSRYLVKRTGEKVFLECVQDMDHENMFWYRQDPGLGLRLIYFSYDVKMKEKGDIPEGYSVSREKKERFSLILESASTNQTSMYLCASLLSQGFTEAFFGQGTRLTVV.

This sequence joins TRBV28 and TRBJ2-7, with TRBD2 matching over 7 bases. CDR3 length: 14 residues. V shed 3 bases, J shed 4 bases, and the junction held 6 bases outside the gene matches. Germline V gives CDR1 MDHEN, CDR2 SYDVKM. CDR3 nucleotide sequence: TGTGCCAGCAGTTTCGACGGGAGGCAGTACGAGCAGTACTTC. Its translation: CASSFDGRQYEQYF.

The V gene is TRBV29-1, the J gene TRBJ2-5; no reliable D call. Germline V gene data show CDR1 as SQVTM and CDR2 as ANQGSEA. Trimming removed 7 bases from V and 5 bases from J, with 14 bases in between. The CDR3 spans 12 residues. CDR3 nucleotides: TGCAGCGCCTTTCGGAGCGAGGAGACCCAGTACTTC. It codes for CSAFRSEETQYF.

The rearrangement links TRBV7-9 to TRBJ2-3; a weak D match, TRBD1 (6 bases). Germline CDR1 reads SEHNR; CDR2 reads FQNEAQ (reference sequence). V was pared by 4 bases and J by 5 bases, with 10 bases between. This CDR3 spans 13 amino acids. CDR3 nucleotide sequence: TGTGCCAGCAGCTCCCCAGGGGTAGATACGCAGTATTTT. Translated: CASSSPGVDTQYF.

As for this clone: A much larger clone lies a single base off, so this may be a read error. The same CDR3 can be traced to other DNA sequences in this sample. The chain combines TRBV5-1 with TRBJ2-2; D is possibly TRBD1 (5 bases). The V and J ends lost 1 base and 1 base respectively, with 5 bases between them. The CDR3 extends over 14 amino acids. Per germline, CDR1 SGHRS and CDR2 YFSETQ. The CDR3 DNA follows: TGCGCCAGCAGCTTGACAGGGAACACCGGGGAGCTGTTTTTT. Its translation: CASSLTGNTGELFF.

The chain is built from TRBV4-2 and TRBJ1-5; the D gene is possibly TRBD1 (6 bases). The germline gives CDR1 LGHNA, CDR2 YNFKEQ. This CDR3 spans 16 amino acids. V shed 3 bases and J shed 6 bases, with 18 bases lying between them. This CDR3 reads CASSHQEGGAGQPQHF. Written as DNA, the CDR3 is TGTGCCAGCAGCCACCAGGAGGGGGGGGCAGGTCAGCCCCAGCATTTT.

The J gene is TRBJ2-7, the V gene TRBV10-3; 7 bases map to TRBD2. Looked up from germline, CDR1 is ENHRY and CDR2 is SYGVKD. J lost 4 bases, V lost 3 bases, and 9 bases had no gene match. The CDR3 contains 15 residues. The CDR3 region is CAISDAGLVGYEQYF. For the CDR3, the DNA is TGTGCCATCAGTGACGCCGGACTAGTGGGATACGAGCAGTACTTC.

The chain combines TRBV10-3 with TRBJ1-1; D not resolved. Looked up from germline, CDR1 is ENHRY and CDR2 is SYGVKD. This CDR3 spans 14 amino acids. V was clipped by 6 bases and J by 4 bases, with 15 bases between them. CDR3 amino acids: CAIRDGVEGTEAFF. CDR3 coding DNA: TGTGCCATCAGGGACGGGGTGGAAGGCACTGAAGCTTTCTTT.

This clone has a single count. The chain combines TRBV28 with TRBJ1-1, with 7 bases aligning to TRBD1. The CDR3 runs 14 residues. The junction had 12 bases not matched to a gene; V was cut back by 7 bases and J by 7 bases. Germline V gene data show CDR1 as MDHEN and CDR2 as SYDVKM. The CDR3 loop reads CASTGAGGGNEAFF. The DNA for the CDR3 is TGTGCCAGCACTGGGGCAGGGGGTGGAAATGAAGCTTTCTTT.

By share, this clone ranks as medium-sized (0.01 to 0.1%). This chain links TRBV5-5 with TRBJ1-2; 10 bases fit TRBD1. The germline CDR1 and CDR2 sequences are SGHKS and YYEKEE (reference sequence). V lost 6 bases and J lost 4; bases outside the gene matches: 9. The CDR3 has 15 amino acids. For the CDR3, the DNA is TGTGCCAGCACATGGACAGGGGGTAACTTCTATGGCTACACCTTC. Translating gives CASTWTGGNFYGYTF. The whole variable domain, filled in from reference TRBV5-5 and TRBJ1-2, reads DAGVTQSPTHLIKTRGQQVTLRCSPISGHKSVSWYQQVLGQGPQFIFQYYEKEERGRGNFPDRFSARQFPNYSSELNVNALLLGDSALYLCASTWTGGNFYGYTFGSGTRLTVV.

V gene TRBV7-2 combines with J gene TRBJ2-7; D gene unclear. V lost 1 base to trimming and J lost 3 bases, with 7 bases between them. The CDR3 covers 13 residues. CDR1 is SGHTA and CDR2 is FQGNSA in the germline V gene. As DNA, the CDR3 is TGTGCCAGCAGCTTAGGCAGATACTACGAGCAGTACTTC. Its protein is CASSLGRYYEQYF. The variable domain in full, with the rest retrieved from reference TRBV7-2 and TRBJ2-7, is GAGVSQSPSNKVTEKGKDVELRCDPISGHTALYWYRQSLGQGLEFLIYFQGNSAPDKSGLPSDRFSAERTGGSVSTLTIQRTQQEDSAVYLCASSLGRYYEQYFGPGTRLTVT.

V and J are TRBV28 and TRBJ2-2; D not certain. The CDR3 has 15 amino acids. CDR1 is MDHEN and CDR2 is SYDVKM in the germline V gene. V was trimmed by 3 bases and J by 0 bases, leaving 8 bases between them. The CDR3 region has the DNA TGTGCCAGCAGTTTCGGCGGATCGAACACCGGGGAGCTGTTTTTT. The encoded protein is CASSFGGSNTGELFF. The complete variable domain, with remaining parts taken from reference TRBV28 and TRBJ2-2, reads DVKVTQSSRYLVKRTGEKVFLECVQDMDHENMFWYRQDPGLGLRLIYFSYDVKMKEKGDIPEGYSVSREKKERFSLILESASTNQTSMYLCASSFGGSNTGELFFGEGSRLTVL.

This chain joins TRBV7-3 and TRBJ2-1, with D possibly being TRBD2 (5 bases). V was shortened by 5 bases and J by 0 bases, with 14 bases between the two germline ends. Germline V gene data show CDR1 as SGHTA and CDR2 as FQGTGA. This CDR3 spans 16 amino acids. As DNA, the CDR3 is TGTGCCAGCAGCCCCGCAGCGGCTCTCTCCTACAATGAGCAGTTCTTC. It is translated as CASSPAAALSYNEQFF.

The chain combines TRBV5-6 with TRBJ2-1; 12 bases agree with TRBD2. Per the germline V gene, CDR1 is SGHDT and CDR2 is YYEEEE. The CDR3 contains 15 residues. V shed 4 bases and J 8 bases; nucleotides not matched to a gene: 7. CDR3 protein: CASSLGLAGNDEQFF. The CDR3 nucleotides read TGTGCCAGCAGCCTTGGACTAGCGGGGAACGATGAGCAGTTCTTC.

This sequence joins TRBV2 and TRBJ2-1; D perhaps matches TRBD2 (5 bases). The CDR3 sequence is 15 residues long. Per the germline V gene, CDR1 is SNHLY and CDR2 is FYNNEI. The V and J ends lost 0 bases and 10 bases respectively, with 16 bases between them. In DNA form, the CDR3 reads TGTGCCAGCAGTGAAGCCGCTCTCTCTTCGGGGGAGCAGTTCTTC. Residues: CASSEAALSSGEQFF.

This chain connects TRBV28 to TRBJ1-5; possibly TRBD1 for D (6 bases). The CDR3 sequence is 15 residues long. The V gene lost 5 bases and the J gene lost 6 bases, with 17 bases spanning the gap. Germline values: CDR1 MDHEN, CDR2 SYDVKM. The CDR3 region is CASSLWTEGGQPQHF. The CDR3 DNA sequence: TGTGCCAGCAGTCTGTGGACAGAAGGGGGTCAGCCCCAGCATTTT.

The rearrangement links TRBV4-1 to TRBJ2-7; D is unresolved. V was pared by 3 bases and J by 2 bases, with 17 bases between. The CDR3 has 16 residues. The germline gives CDR1 MGHRA, CDR2 YSYEKL. The CDR3, as DNA: TGCGCCAGCAGCCAGCCTTCATCAGCGAACCCCTACGAGCAGTACTTC. Its translation is CASSQPSSANPYEQYF.

The CDR3 region has the DNA TGTGCCAGCAGCGTCGGGACTAGCTACGAGCAGTACTTC. Translating it yields CASSVGTSYEQYF. V is TRBV7-9 and J is TRBJ2-7; 8 bases match TRBD2. Germline lookup yields CDR1 SEHNR and CDR2 FQNEAQ (reference sequence). The CDR3 sequence is 13 residues long. Unmatched junction bases numbered 3, after V lost 5 bases and J lost 3 bases.

J is TRBJ2-7 and V is TRBV28; weak D call: TRBD2 (6 bases). Germline V gives CDR1 MDHEN, CDR2 SYDVKM. This CDR3 is built from 12 residues. CDR3 region: CAAGGDSYEQYF. The CDR3 DNA reads TGTGCTGCCGGAGGGGACTCCTACGAGCAGTACTTC.